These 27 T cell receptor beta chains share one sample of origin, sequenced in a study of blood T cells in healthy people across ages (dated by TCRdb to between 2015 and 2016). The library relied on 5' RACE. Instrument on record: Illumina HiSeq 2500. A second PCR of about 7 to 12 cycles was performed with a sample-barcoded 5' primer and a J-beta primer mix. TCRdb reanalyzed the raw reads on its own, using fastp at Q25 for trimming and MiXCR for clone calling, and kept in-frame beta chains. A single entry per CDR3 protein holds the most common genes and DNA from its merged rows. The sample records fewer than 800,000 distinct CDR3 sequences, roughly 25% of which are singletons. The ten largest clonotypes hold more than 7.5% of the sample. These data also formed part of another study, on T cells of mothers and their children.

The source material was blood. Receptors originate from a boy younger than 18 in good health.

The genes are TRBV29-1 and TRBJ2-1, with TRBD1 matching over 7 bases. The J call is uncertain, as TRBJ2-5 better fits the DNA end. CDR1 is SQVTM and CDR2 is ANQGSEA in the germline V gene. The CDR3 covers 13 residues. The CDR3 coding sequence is TGCAGCGTTCGTACACAGGGGATGGAGACCCAGTACTTC. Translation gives CSVRTQGMETQYF.

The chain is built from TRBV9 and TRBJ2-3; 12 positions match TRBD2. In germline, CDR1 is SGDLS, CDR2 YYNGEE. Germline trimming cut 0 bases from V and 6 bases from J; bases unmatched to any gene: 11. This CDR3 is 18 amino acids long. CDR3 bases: TGTGCCAGCAGCGTAGGCCACCTAGCGGGGGGGCCGGGGGATACGCAGTATTTT. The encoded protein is CASSVGHLAGGPGDTQYF.

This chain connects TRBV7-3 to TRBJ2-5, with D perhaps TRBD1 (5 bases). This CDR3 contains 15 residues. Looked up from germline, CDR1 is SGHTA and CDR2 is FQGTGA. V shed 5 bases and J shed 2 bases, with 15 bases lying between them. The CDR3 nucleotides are TGTGCCAGCAGCCGAACGACGGACACACAAGAGACCCAGTACTTC. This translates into CASSRTTDTQETQYF.

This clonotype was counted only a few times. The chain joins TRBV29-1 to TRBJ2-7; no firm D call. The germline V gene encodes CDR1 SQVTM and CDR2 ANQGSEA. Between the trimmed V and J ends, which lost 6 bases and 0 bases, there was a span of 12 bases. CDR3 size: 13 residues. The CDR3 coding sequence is TGCAGCGTGCAGGCTCCCCACTCCTACGAGCAGTACTTC. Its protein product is CSVQAPHSYEQYF.

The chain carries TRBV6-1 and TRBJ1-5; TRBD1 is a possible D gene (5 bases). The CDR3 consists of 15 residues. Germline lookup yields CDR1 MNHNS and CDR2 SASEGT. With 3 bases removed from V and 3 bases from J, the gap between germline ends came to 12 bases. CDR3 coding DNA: TGTGCCAGCAGTGATGGGGCAGGGTACAATCAGCCCCAGCATTTT. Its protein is CASSDGAGYNQPQHF.

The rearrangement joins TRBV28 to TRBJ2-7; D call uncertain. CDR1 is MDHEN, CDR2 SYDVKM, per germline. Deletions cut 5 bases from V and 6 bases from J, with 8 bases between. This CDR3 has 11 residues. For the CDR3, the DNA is TGTGCCAGCAGTCCGGAACGCGAGCAGTACTTC. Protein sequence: CASSPEREQYF.

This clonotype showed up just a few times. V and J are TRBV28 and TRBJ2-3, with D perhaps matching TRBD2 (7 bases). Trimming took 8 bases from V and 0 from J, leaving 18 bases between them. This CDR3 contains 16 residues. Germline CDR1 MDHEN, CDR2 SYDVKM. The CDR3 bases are TGTGCCAGCCCCCGGGCGGGGGCAATGAGCACAGATACGCAGTATTTT. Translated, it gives CASPRAGAMSTDTQYF.

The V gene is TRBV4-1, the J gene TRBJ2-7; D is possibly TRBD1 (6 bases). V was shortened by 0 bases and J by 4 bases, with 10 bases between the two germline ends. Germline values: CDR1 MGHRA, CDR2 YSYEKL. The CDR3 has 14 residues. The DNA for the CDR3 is TGCGCCAGCAGCCAAGAATCAGGGGAATACGAGCAGTACTTC. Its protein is CASSQESGEYEQYF.

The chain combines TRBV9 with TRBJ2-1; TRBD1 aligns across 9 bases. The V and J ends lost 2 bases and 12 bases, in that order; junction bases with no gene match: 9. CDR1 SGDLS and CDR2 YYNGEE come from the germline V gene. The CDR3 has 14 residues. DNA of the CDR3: TGTGCCAGCAGCGTCTCCGGGACAGGGTACGGGCAGTTCTTC. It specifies CASSVSGTGYGQFF.

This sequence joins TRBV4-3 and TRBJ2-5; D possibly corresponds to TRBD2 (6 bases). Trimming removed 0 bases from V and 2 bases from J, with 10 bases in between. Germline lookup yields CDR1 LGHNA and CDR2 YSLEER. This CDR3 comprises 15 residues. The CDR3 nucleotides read TGCGCCAGCAGCCAAGATTCGGGAGCACAAGAGACCCAGTACTTC. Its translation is CASSQDSGAQETQYF.

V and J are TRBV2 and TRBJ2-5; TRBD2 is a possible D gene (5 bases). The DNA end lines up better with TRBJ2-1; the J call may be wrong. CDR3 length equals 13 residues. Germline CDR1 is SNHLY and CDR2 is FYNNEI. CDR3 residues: CASVASYGVEQFF. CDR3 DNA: TGTGCCAGCGTGGCTAGCTACGGCGTTGAGCAGTTCTTC.

This chain's CDR3 is CASSLDSATYEQYF. Written as DNA, the CDR3 is TGTGCCAGCAGCTTAGATTCAGCTACCTACGAGCAGTACTTC. This rearrangement joins TRBV11-3 to TRBJ2-7; D gene unclear. CDR1 and CDR2 from the germline V gene are SGHNT and YENEEA. The V and J ends lost 0 bases and 2 bases respectively, with 8 bases between them. There are 14 residues in the CDR3.

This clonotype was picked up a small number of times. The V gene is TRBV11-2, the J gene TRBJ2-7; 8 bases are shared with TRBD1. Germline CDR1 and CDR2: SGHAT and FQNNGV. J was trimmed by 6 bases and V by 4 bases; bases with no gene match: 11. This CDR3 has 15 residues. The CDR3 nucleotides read TGTGCCAGCAGCTCCCCGTACAGGGGGATGCGCGAGCAGTACTTC. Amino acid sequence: CASSSPYRGMREQYF.

The CDR3 loop reads CSVDDVSGNTIYF. CDR3 nucleotides: TGCAGCGTTGACGATGTCTCTGGAAACACCATATATTTT. The chain joins TRBV29-1 to TRBJ1-3; no reliable D call. The germline gives CDR1 SQVTM, CDR2 ANQGSEA. The CDR3 has 13 residues. V was trimmed by 3 bases and J by 0 bases, leaving 6 bases between them.

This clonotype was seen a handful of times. CDR3 in amino acids: CSASKGFDEQFF. The CDR3 coding sequence is TGCAGTGCTAGTAAAGGATTTGATGAGCAGTTCTTC. The chain employs TRBV20-1 and TRBJ2-5; D uncertain. The end of the DNA fits TRBJ2-1 better, so the J call may be wrong. This CDR3 contains 12 residues. Germline CDR1 DFQATT, CDR2 SNEGSKA (reference sequence).

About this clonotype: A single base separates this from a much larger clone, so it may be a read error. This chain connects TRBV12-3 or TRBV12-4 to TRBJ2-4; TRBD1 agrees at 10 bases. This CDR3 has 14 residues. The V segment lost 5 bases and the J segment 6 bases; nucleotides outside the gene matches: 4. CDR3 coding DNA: TGTGCCAGCAGTCACCGGGACAGGGGAAACATTCAGTACTTC. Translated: CASSHRDRGNIQYF.

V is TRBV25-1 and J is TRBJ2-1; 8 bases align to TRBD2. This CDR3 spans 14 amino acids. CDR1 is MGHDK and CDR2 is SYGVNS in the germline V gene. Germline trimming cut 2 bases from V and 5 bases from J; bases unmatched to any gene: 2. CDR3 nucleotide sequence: TGTGCCAGCAGTGAAATTAGCGGGGACAATGAGCAGTTCTTC. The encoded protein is CASSEISGDNEQFF. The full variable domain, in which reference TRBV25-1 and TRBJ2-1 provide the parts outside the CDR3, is EADIYQTPRYLVIGTGKKITLECSQTMGHDKMYWYQQDPGMELHLIHYSYGVNSTEKGDLSSESTVSRIRTEHFPLTLESARPSHTSQYLCASSEISGDNEQFFGPGTRLTVL.

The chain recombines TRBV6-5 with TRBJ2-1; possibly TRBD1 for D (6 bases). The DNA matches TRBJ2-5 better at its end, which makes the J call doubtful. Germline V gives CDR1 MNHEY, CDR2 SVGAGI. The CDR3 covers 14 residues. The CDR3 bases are TGTGCCAGCAGTTACTTGTGGGGGCGGGAGACCCAGTACTTC. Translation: CASSYLWGRETQYF.

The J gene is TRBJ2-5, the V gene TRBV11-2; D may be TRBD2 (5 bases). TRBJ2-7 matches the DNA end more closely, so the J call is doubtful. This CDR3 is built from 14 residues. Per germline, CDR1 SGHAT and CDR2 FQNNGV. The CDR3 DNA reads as TGTGCCAGCAGCTTATTAGAGGGCTCGGGCGAGCAGTACTTC. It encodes CASSLLEGSGEQYF.

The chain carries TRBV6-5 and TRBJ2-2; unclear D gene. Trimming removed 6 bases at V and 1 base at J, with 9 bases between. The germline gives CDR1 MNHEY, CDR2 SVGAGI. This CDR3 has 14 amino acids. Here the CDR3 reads CASSPPGNTGELFF. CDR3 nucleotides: TGTGCCAGCAGCCCCCCAGGGAACACCGGGGAGCTGTTTTTT.

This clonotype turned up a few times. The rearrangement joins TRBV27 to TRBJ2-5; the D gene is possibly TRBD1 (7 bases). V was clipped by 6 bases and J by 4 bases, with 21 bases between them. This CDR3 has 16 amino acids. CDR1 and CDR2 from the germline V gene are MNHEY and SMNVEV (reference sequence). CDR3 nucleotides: TGTGCCAGCAGACCCCCGTCGGAGGGGGCGAGAGAGACCCAGTACTTC. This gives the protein CASRPPSEGARETQYF.

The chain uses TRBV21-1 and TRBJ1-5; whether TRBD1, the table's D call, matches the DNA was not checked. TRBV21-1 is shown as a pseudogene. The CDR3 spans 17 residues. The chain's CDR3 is CASSNVPGQGFNQPQHF. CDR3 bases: TGTGCCAGCAGCAATGTACCGGGACAGGGTTTTAATCAGCCCCAGCATTTT.

CDR3 sequence reads: CASSPRQANRENIQYF. As DNA, the CDR3 is TGTGCCAGCAGCCCTCGACAGGCCAATCGGGAAAACATTCAGTACTTC. The gene calls are TRBV21-1 and TRBJ2-4; whether TRBD1, the table's D call, matches the DNA was not checked. TRBV21-1 is tagged as a pseudogene. CDR3 length: 16 residues.

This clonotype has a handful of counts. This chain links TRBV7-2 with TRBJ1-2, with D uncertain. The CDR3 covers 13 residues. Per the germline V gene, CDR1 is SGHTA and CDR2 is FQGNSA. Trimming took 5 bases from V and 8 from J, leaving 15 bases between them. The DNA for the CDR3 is TGTGCCAGCAGCCTATCCGGGGTGGGGGGCTACACCTTC. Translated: CASSLSGVGGYTF.

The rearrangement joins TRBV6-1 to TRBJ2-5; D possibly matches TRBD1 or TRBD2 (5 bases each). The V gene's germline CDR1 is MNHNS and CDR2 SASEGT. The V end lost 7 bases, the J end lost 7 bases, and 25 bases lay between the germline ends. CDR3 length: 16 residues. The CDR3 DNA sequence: TGTGCCAGCATCGCAGCCGGGGACCGGCGTATGGGGACCCAGTACTTC. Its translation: CASIAAGDRRMGTQYF.

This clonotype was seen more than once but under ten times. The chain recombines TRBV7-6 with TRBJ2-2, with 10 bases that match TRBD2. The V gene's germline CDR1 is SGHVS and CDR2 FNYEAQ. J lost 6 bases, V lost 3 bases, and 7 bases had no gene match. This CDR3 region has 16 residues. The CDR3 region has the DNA TGTGCCAGCAGCTTTGCTAGCGGGAGATCACCCGGGGAGCTGTTTTTT. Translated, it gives CASSFASGRSPGELFF.

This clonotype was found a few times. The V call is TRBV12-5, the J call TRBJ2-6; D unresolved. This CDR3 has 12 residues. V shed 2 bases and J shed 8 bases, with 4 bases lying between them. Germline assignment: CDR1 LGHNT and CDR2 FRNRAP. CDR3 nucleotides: TGTGCTAGTGGTTTGATGACCAACGTCCTGACTTTC. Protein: CASGLMTNVLTF.